A selection of T cell receptor beta chains follows, all from one sample in a study of OX40 agonist ivuxolimab in advanced cancers. Only in-frame clones appear in the TCRdb table, and some are missing; sequencing was by immunoSEQ multiplex PCR. The sample has about 77,000 clones; 85% are singletons. The specimen comprised CD4+ or CD8+ T cells sorted from blood, sampled in a trial of the OX40 agonist ivuxolimab. The receptors here all came from an adult with an advanced solid tumor such as melanoma, head and neck, liver or kidney cancer. Each CDR3 is given with its conserved first and last residue. A D gene is named only where the DNA matches it firmly. Expanded clones get a size class; other rows say once, few or many, or leave the size out.

>NA|TRBV2|NA|TRBJ2-7
TGTGCCAGCAGTGGAACAGGGAACTACGAGCAGTACTTC
CASSGTGNYEQYF
>few|TRBV30|NA|TRBJ1-6
TGTGCCTGGACCCCCCTGGGGGGACGAGCGGGTTATTCACCCCTCCACTTT
CAWTPLGGRAGYSPLHF
>few|TRBV28|NA|TRBJ2-1
TGTGCCAGCAGTCCAAACGGAGGGGGCTTATACAATGAGCAGTTCTTC
CASSPNGGGLYNEQFF
>NA|TRBV7-6|TRBD2|TRBJ2-7
TGTGCCAGCAGCGCGACTAGCGGGGGGGCCTACGAGCAGTACTTC
CASSATSGGAYEQYF
>NA|TRBV12-5|TRBD1|TRBJ1-5
TGTGCTAGTGGTTTGAGGACAGGGCTATCACCTGGGGGCAATCAGCCCCAGCATTTT
CASGLRTGLSPGGNQPQHF
>NA|TRBV7-2|NA|TRBJ1-1
TGTGCCAGCAGCTTAGTTCGGGGGTTTTACACTGAAGCTTTCTTT
CASSLVRGFYTEAFF
>NA|TRBV5-8|TRBD1|TRBJ1-2
TGTGCCAGCAATACAGGGGCTTTAGGCTACACCTTC
CASNTGALGYTF
>few|TRBV10-2|NA|TRBJ2-1
TGCGCCACCCAACCCCGGGACATCTACAATGAGCAGTTCTTC
CATQPRDIYNEQFF
>NA|TRBV25-1|NA|TRBJ2-5
TGTGCCAGCAGTGCCCGCGGGACCCAAGAGACCCAGTACTTC
CASSARGTQETQYF
>few|TRBV5-4|TRBD1|TRBJ1-6
TGTGCCAGCAGCTTGGCCGAGGGGGCGGGCAATTCACCCCTCCACTTT
CASSLAEGAGNSPLHF
>NA|TRBV6-5|NA|TRBJ2-2
TGTGCCAGCAGCCCCGCGATCATCGGGGAGCTGTTTTTT
CASSPAIIGELFF
>NA|TRBV6-5|TRBD2|TRBJ2-7
TGTGCCAGCAGTTACTCTGGCGGGGGGTACTACGAGCAGTACTTC
CASSYSGGGYYEQYF
>NA|TRBV9|TRBD1|TRBJ2-7
TGTGCCAGCAGCGTTCTGGGACAGGGGGCGTACGAGCAGTACTTC
CASSVLGQGAYEQYF
>NA|TRBV7-3|NA|TRBJ2-1
TGTGCCAGCAGCTGGAACCAGGGGTACAATGAGCAGTTCTTC
CASSWNQGYNEQFF
>NA|TRBV6-6|TRBD1|TRBJ1-1
TGTGCCAGCAGACTCCGACAGGGGACTGAAGCTTTCTTT
CASRLRQGTEAFF
>NA|TRBV6-6|TRBD1|TRBJ1-3
TGTGCCAGCAGTACCCGGACAGGAGGAAACACCATATATTTT
CASSTRTGGNTIYF
>NA|TRBV5-8|TRBD1|TRBJ2-3
TGTGCCAGCTCCCCCGGGACAGATAGCACAGATACGCAGTATTTT
CASSPGTDSTDTQYF
>NA|TRBV7-9|NA|TRBJ2-3
TGTGCCAGCAGCTTAGCTACAGACACAGATACGCAGTATTTT
CASSLATDTDTQYF
>NA|TRBV6-6|NA|TRBJ1-1
TGTGCCAGCAGTTCACACGAGGTCGGGATGAGTGAAGCTTTCTTT
CASSSHEVGMSEAFF
>NA|TRBV29-1|NA|TRBJ2-3
TGCAGCGTTGAGTTAACCCCCACAGATACGCAGTATTTT
CSVELTPTDTQYF
>NA|TRBV2|TRBD2|TRBJ2-3
TGTGCCAGCAACGCGGGGGGGCTCACAGATACGCAGTATTTT
CASNAGGLTDTQYF
>once|TRBV7-2|NA|TRBJ2-7
TGTGCCAGCAGCTTTAGTTACGAGCAGTACTTC
CASSFSYEQYF